One and the same sample provided the 9 T cell receptor beta chains below, sequenced in a study of CD8 T cells in ankylosing spondylitis. TCRdb processed the 5' RACE reads anew with MiXCR; each CDR3 protein has one entry. The data show approximately 92,000 distinct CDR3 sequences, with 8.5% to 9% seen just once and roughly 4.6% held by the top ten. The sample comprised blood, either unsorted or a sorted T cell fraction (not recorded which). The origin of the receptors is a male donor with ankylosing spondylitis or in good health (not recorded which).

This clonotype was detected a few times. This chain connects TRBV30 to TRBJ2-5; a weak D match, TRBD2 (6 bases). CDR1 GTSNPN and CDR2 SVGIG come from the germline V gene (reference sequence). This CDR3 comprises 12 residues. The CDR3 reads CAMEGMEETQYF. The CDR3 DNA follows: TGTGCAATGGAGGGAATGGAGGAGACCCAGTACTTC.

This clonotype was counted at least ten times. The rearrangement joins TRBV28 to TRBJ1-6; D remains unclear. Trimming removed 7 bases from V and 10 bases from J, with 11 bases in between. The CDR3 spans 12 residues. In germline, CDR1 is MDHEN, CDR2 SYDVKM. This CDR3 reads CASTEGYSPLHF. CDR3 coding DNA: TGTGCCAGCACGGAGGGCTACTCACCCCTCCACTTT.

This clonotype was counted ten times or more. The chain carries TRBV18 and TRBJ1-1; D remains ambiguous. Per germline, CDR1 KGHSH and CDR2 LQKENI. Trimming left V 3 bases short and J 4 bases short, with 12 bases between. The CDR3 covers 14 residues. Here the CDR3 reads CASSPGKVRTEAFF. CDR3 bases: TGTGCCAGCTCACCGGGGAAAGTTCGCACTGAAGCTTTCTTT.

This clonotype was counted many times. The chain combines TRBV5-1 with TRBJ2-3, with unresolved D. The V gene lost 0 bases and the J gene lost 1 base, with 21 bases spanning the gap. Germline V CDR1 and CDR2: SGHRS, YFSETQ. The CDR3 is 19 residues long. The CDR3 nucleotides are TGCGCCAGCAGCTTGGTCGGCCCCACCGGAGCCCACGGCACAGATACGCAGTATTTT. It is translated as CASSLVGPTGAHGTDTQYF. The entire variable domain, with the rest obtained from reference TRBV5-1 and TRBJ2-3, is as follows: KAGVTQTPRYLIKTRGQQVTLSCSPISGHRSVSWYQQTPGQGLQFLFEYFSETQRNKGNFPGRFSGRQFSNSRSEMNVSTLELGDSALYLCASSLVGPTGAHGTDTQYFGPGTRLTVL.

This clonotype has a handful of counts. This chain joins TRBV13 and TRBJ1-1; D possibly corresponds to TRBD1 (5 bases). Trimming pared 7 bases from V and 5 bases from J, leaving 11 bases between. The length of the CDR3 is 12 residues. Germline V gene lookup returns CDR1 PRHDT and CDR2 FYEKMQ (reference sequence). This CDR3 reads CASNIRGTEAFF. CDR3 DNA sequence: TGTGCCAGCAACATTAGGGGTACTGAAGCTTTCTTT.

This clonotype was counted at least ten times. The chain uses TRBV5-1 and TRBJ1-5; D is possibly TRBD1 (6 bases). V was pared by 4 bases and J by 2 bases, with 13 bases between. The CDR3 loop spans 15 amino acids. CDR1 and CDR2 from the germline V gene are SGHRS and YFSETQ. In DNA, the CDR3 is TGCGCCAGCAGCATCTCAGACAGGCGCAATCAGCCCCAGCATTTT. Amino acid sequence: CASSISDRRNQPQHF.

This clonotype was seen ten or more times. This chain uses TRBV7-3 with TRBJ2-3, with a possible D match to TRBD2 (6 bases). The V end was cut by 6 bases, the J end by 3 bases, with 19 bases between. The germline V gene has CDR1 SGHTA and CDR2 FQGTGA. This CDR3 comprises 16 residues. This chain's CDR3 is CASSSYTSSSTDTQYF. The CDR3 coding sequence is TGTGCCAGCAGTTCCTATACTAGCAGCTCGACAGATACGCAGTATTTT.

This clonotype was found once. The chain employs TRBV24-1 and TRBJ2-1; TRBD2 might be the D (6 bases). CDR3 length: 17 amino acids. With 7 bases removed from V and 6 bases from J, the gap between germline ends came to 24 bases. Germline V gene sequence: CDR1 KGHDR, CDR2 SFDVKD. CDR3 DNA sequence: TGTGCCACCAGCGCGGGATATCCGGGGATCGCATGCAATGAGCAGTTCTTC. Its translation is CATSAGYPGIACNEQFF.

The table lists this clonotype with many counts. The chain combines TRBV7-2 with TRBJ2-7; maybe TRBD1 (6 bases). The CDR3 sequence is 15 residues long. Trimming left V 5 bases short and J 2 bases short, with 16 bases between. CDR1 is SGHTA and CDR2 is FQGNSA in the germline V gene. CDR3 in DNA: TGTGCCAGCAGCCCCCCCGGACAGAAGACCTACGAGCAGTACTTC. It encodes CASSPPGQKTYEQYF.